Below, 4 T cell receptor beta chains from the same sample are listed, as sequenced in a study of T cell responses to AZD1222 COVID-19 vaccine. Data came from immunoSEQ multiplex PCR; TCRdb stores just in-frame clones and leaves some out. The sample holds 200,000 to 250,000 clones, under 95% seen once. The sequencing here drew on peripheral blood, taken on day 0 of MenACWY control vaccination. The receptors here all came from an adult in good health.

The rearrangement joins TRBV19 to TRBJ1-6, with 11 nucleotides matching TRBD1. Germline CDR1 reads LNHDA; CDR2 reads SQIVND (reference sequence). J gave up 9 bases and V 5 bases, and 3 bases lay outside the gene matches. The length of the CDR3 is 14 residues. The CDR3 DNA reads as TGTGCCAGTAGTGGGACAGGGGGTATTTCACCCCTCCACTTT. Translation gives CASSGTGGISPLHF. Supplemented by reference TRBV19 and TRBJ1-6, the full variable domain reads DGGITQSPKYLFRKEGQNVTLSCEQNLNHDAMYWYRQDPGQGLRLIYYSQIVNDFQKGDIAEGYSVSREKKESFPLTVTSAQKNPTAFYLCASSGTGGISPLHFGNGTRLTVT.

CDR3 protein: CASSRRASGGHNEQFF. For the CDR3, the DNA is TGTGCCAGCAGCCGCCGGGCTAGCGGGGGGCACAATGAGCAGTTCTTC. The chain employs TRBV9 and TRBJ2-1; 11 bases agree with TRBD2. There are 16 residues in the CDR3. Trimming cost V 4 bases and J 5 bases; bases outside gene matches: 8. Germline CDR1 reads SGDLS; CDR2 reads YYNGEE.

CDR3 DNA sequence: TGTGCCACAGAGCTAGCGGGGAGCACAGATACGCAGTATTTT. It yields the protein CATELAGSTDTQYF. J is TRBJ2-3 and V is TRBV5-3, with 9 positions matching TRBD2. TRBV5-3 is classed as an ORF, of uncertain function. The length of the CDR3 is 14 residues. With V trimmed by 9 bases and J by 0 bases, 5 bases remained unmatched.

V gene TRBV4-1 combines with J gene TRBJ1-2; weak D call: TRBD1 (6 bases). Germline V lookup: CDR1 MGHRA, CDR2 YSYEKL. The CDR3 runs 12 residues. Deletions cut 7 bases from V and 7 bases from J, with 13 bases between. This CDR3 reads CASTHTGLGYTF. The CDR3 DNA reads TGCGCCAGCACCCACACAGGGCTTGGCTACACCTTC.